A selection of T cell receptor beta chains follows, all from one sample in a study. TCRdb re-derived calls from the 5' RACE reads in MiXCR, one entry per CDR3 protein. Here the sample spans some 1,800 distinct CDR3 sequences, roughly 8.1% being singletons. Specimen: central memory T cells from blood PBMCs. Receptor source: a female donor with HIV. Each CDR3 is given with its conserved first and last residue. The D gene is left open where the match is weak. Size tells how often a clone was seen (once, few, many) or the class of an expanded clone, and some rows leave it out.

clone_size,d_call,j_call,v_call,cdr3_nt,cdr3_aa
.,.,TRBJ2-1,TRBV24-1,TGTGCCACCAGAGACCCCGGCTTGGATGAGCAGTTCTTC,CATRDPGLDEQFF
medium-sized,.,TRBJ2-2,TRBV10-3,TGTGCCGCGAGGAGGGCCTCGTCTCAGGCCGGGGAGCTGTTTTTT,CAARRASSQAGELFF
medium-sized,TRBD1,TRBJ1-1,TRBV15,TGTGCCACCAGCAGAGATGGGACAGGGGCCACTGAAGCTTTCTTT,CATSRDGTGATEAFF
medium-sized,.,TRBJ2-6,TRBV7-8,TGTGCCAGCAGCCCCCTTAGTATCTCTGGGGCCAACGTCCTGACTTTC,CASSPLSISGANVLTF
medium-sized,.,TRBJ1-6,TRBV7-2,TGTGCCAGCAGCTATCTTGGGGCAGGGGAGTCACCCCTCCACTTT,CASSYLGAGESPLHF
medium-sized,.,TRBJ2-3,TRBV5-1,TGCGCCAGCAGTAGGGAGCAGAGCACAGATACGCAGTATTTT,CASSREQSTDTQYF
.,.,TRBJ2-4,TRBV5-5,TGTGCCAGCAGCCAATCGTCGGGCCGGACCAAAAACATTCAGTACTTC,CASSQSSGRTKNIQYF
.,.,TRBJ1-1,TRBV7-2,TGTGCCAGCAGCTTCCAGGGCTTAACTGAAGCTTTCTTT,CASSFQGLTEAFF
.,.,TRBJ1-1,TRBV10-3,TGTGCCATCAGCCTAACCAAGAACACTGAAGCTTTCTTT,CAISLTKNTEAFF
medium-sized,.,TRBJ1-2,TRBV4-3,TGCGCCAGCAGCCAAGAACCGGCCGGGGGCTACACCTTC,CASSQEPAGGYTF
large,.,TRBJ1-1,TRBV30,TGTGCCTGGACGTGGTGGGGCAGTGAGGAGGCTGAAGCTTTCTTT,CAWTWWGSEEAEAFF
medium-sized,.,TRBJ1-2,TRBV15,TGTGCCACCAGCCCCCCCAACCGGATGTACGGCTACACCTTC,CATSPPNRMYGYTF
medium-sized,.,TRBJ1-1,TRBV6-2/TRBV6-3,TGTGCCAGCAGTTACGACGGGGGACGGACTGAAGCTTTCTTT,CASSYDGGRTEAFF
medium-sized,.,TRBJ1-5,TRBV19,TGTGCCAGTAGAAAAGGCAGACTAGCCTTCGATCAGCCCCAGCATTTT,CASRKGRLAFDQPQHF
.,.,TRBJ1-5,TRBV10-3,TGTGCCATCAGCAATTCAGGAGATCAGCCCCAGCATTTT,CAISNSGDQPQHF
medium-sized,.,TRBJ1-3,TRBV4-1,TGCGCCAGCAGCCAAGACGGCTTAAGTTCCTCTGGAAACACCATATATTTT,CASSQDGLSSSGNTIYF
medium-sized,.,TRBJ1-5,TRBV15,TGTGCCACCAGCGGGGGTGGGGGCCTCAAGCCCCAGCATTTT,CATSGGGGLKPQHF
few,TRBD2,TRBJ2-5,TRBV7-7,TGTGCCAGCAGCTCTAGCGGGGGGTTCCAAGAGACCCAGTACTTC,CASSSSGGFQETQYF
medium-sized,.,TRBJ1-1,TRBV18,TGTGCCAGCTCACAGGGGTACACTGAAGCTTTCTTT,CASSQGYTEAFF
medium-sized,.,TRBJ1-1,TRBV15,TGTGCCACCAGCACCTACAGGGTTGGTCTCACTGAAGCTTTCTTT,CATSTYRVGLTEAFF
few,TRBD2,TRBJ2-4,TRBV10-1,TGCGCCAGCAGTGCAGGACTAGTCGACATTCAGTACTTC,CASSAGLVDIQYF
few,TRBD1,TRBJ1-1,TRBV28,TGTGCCAGCAGTAAACAGGGGGGCACTGAAGCTTTCTTT,CASSKQGGTEAFF
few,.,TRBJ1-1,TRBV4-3,TGCGCCAGCAGCCAAGATGATCGGAGGGGGACTGAAGCTTTCTTT,CASSQDDRRGTEAFF
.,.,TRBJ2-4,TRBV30,TGTGCCTGGAGTATAGGGGACAAAAACATTCAGTACTTC,CAWSIGDKNIQYF
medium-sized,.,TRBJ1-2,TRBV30,TGTGCCTGGAGTATGGCAGGGGCCTATAGGAACTATGGCTACACCTTC,CAWSMAGAYRNYGYTF
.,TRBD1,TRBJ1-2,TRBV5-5,TGTGCCAGCAGCCCGGACAGGGTTGATGGCTACACCTTC,CASSPDRVDGYTF
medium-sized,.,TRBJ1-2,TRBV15,TGTGCCACCAGCCGCCCCCAGTGCTTC,CATSRPQCF
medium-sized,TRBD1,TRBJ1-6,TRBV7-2,TGTGCCAGCAGCCGGACAGGGTGGGACCTCCACTTT,CASSRTGWDLHF
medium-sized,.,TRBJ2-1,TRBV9,TGTGCCAGCAGCGTTGGAGGGGTGGAGAACAATGAGCAGTTCTTC,CASSVGGVENNEQFF
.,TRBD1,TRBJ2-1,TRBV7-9,TGTGCCAGCAGCTTTGACAGGGTTTCCTACAATGAGCAGTTCTTC,CASSFDRVSYNEQFF
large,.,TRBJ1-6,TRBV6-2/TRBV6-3,TGTGCCAGCAGTTCCGGGGGGGCATCCCTCCACTTT,CASSSGGASLHF
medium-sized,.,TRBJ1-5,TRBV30,TGTGCCTGGAGTGTTTCTAGCAATCAGCCCCAGCATTTT,CAWSVSSNQPQHF
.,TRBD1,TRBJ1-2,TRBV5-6,TGTGCCAGCAGCACACCACAGGGGGCTAACTATGGCTACACCTTC,CASSTPQGANYGYTF
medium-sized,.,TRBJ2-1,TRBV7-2,TGTGCCAGCAGCCGGATAGGGGGGAATGAGCAGTTCTTC,CASSRIGGNEQFF
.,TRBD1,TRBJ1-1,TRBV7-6,TGTGCCAGCAGCCCCCGACAGGGGGCCACGAACACTGAAGCTTTCTTT,CASSPRQGATNTEAFF
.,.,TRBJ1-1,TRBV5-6,TGTGCCAGCAGGGGTCGTTGGAACACTGAAGCTTTCTTT,CASRGRWNTEAFF
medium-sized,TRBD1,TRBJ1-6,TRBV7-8,TGTGCCAGCAGCTTTGGACAGGGGGGGACCCTCCACTTT,CASSFGQGGTLHF
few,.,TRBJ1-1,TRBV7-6,TGTGCCAGCAGCTTAGGCCACGGGCTAGGGACTGAAGCTTTCTTT,CASSLGHGLGTEAFF
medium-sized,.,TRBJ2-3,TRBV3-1,TGTGCCAGCAGCCTCTCCTCAGATACGCAGTATTTT,CASSLSSDTQYF
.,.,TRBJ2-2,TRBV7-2,TGTGCCAGCACCGGATGGTCTGGCGGCACCGGGGAGCTGTTTTTT,CASTGWSGGTGELFF
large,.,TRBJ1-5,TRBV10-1,TGCGCCAGCAGTCTTCAGGGCAATCAGCCCCAGCATTTT,CASSLQGNQPQHF
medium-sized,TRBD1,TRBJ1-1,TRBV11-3,TGTGCCAGCAGCCCCGGACAGGGTAGGGACACTGAAGCTTTCTTT,CASSPGQGRDTEAFF
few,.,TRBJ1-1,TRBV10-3,TGTGCCACCCAGGCGGGGTTGAACACTGAAGCTTTCTTT,CATQAGLNTEAFF
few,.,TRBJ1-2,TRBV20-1,TGCAGTGCAAGCCCCATCAACCGGGGGGTTTATGGCTACACCTTC,CSASPINRGVYGYTF
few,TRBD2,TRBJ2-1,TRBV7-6,TGTGCCAGCAGCTTAGAGGTTCGCGGGGGGCCCTACAATGAGCAGTTCTTC,CASSLEVRGGPYNEQFF
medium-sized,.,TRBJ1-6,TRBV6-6,TGTGCCAGCAGTTCGCGACAGTCGGCGTCCTATAATTCACCCCTCCACTTT,CASSSRQSASYNSPLHF
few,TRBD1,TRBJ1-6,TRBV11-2,TGTGCCAGCAGCTTTTGGACAGGGAATAATTCACCCCTCCACTTT,CASSFWTGNNSPLHF
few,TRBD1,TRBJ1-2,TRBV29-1,TGCAGCGCCAAGACAGGGGGGCAGACCTATGGCTACACCTTC,CSAKTGGQTYGYTF
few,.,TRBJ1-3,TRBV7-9,TGTGCAACCCAGCGGGCAAGTGGAAACACCATATATTTT,CATQRASGNTIYF
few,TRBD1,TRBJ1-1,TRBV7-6,TGTGCCAGCAGCTCCCTGGTCAGGGGGAGAGGCACTGAAGCTTTCTTT,CASSSLVRGRGTEAFF
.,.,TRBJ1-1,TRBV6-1,TGTGCCAGCAGCCAGGGCCGGGGAACTGAAGCTTTCTTT,CASSQGRGTEAFF
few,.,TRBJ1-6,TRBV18,TGTGCCAGCTCTCCCGGGGATTCACCCCTCCACTTT,CASSPGDSPLHF